These T cell receptor beta chains were read from a single sample in a study of shared clonotypes between healthy human individuals. Produced via immunoSEQ multiplex PCR; TCRdb's table is partial and in-frame only. The table includes about 2.5 million clones, under 95% detected once. The specimen sequenced was naive CD4+ T cells from PBMCs. Receptor source: a man younger than 30 in good health. Some clones in this sample may be carry-over from other donors' samples. Both conserved end residues are part of each CDR3. The D gene is left open where the match is weak. Not every row has a clone size; where given, it reads once, few, many or a size class.

d_call j_call clone_size v_call cdr3_aa cdr3_nt
NA TRBJ2-3 NA TRBV6-1 CASSASSWVSTDTQYF TGTGCCAGCAGTGCCTCTAGTTGGGTTAGCACAGATACGCAGTATTTT
TRBD1 TRBJ1-1 NA TRBV30 CARQGPLVMNTEAFF TGTGCCCGACAGGGCCCTCTTGTCATGAACACTGAAGCTTTCTTT
TRBD2 TRBJ2-5 NA TRBV11-2 CASSPIGLGGSAETQYF TGTGCCAGCAGCCCCATTGGACTAGGCGGGAGTGCCGAGACCCAGTACTTC
NA TRBJ1-4 NA TRBV28 CASRPSPGDEKLFF TGTGCCAGCAGACCGAGCCCGGGAGATGAAAAACTGTTTTTT
NA TRBJ2-1 NA TRBV5-1 CASSLVDGRGFYNEQFF TGCGCCAGCAGCTTGGTCGACGGCAGGGGTTTCTACAATGAGCAGTTCTTC
NA TRBJ1-2 NA TRBV5-4 CASSRSSLNYGYTF TGTGCCAGCAGCCGGAGCTCTCTTAACTATGGCTACACCTTC
NA TRBJ2-5 NA TRBV11-2 CASSLVAVAGETQYF TGTGCCAGCAGCTTAGTTGCGGTCGCGGGGGAGACCCAGTACTTC
NA TRBJ2-2 once TRBV28 CASSLGGADTGELFF TGTGCCAGCAGTTTAGGGGGAGCGGACACCGGGGAGCTGTTTTTT
TRBD1 TRBJ2-7 NA TRBV5-1 CASSSPTGVYEQYF TGCGCCAGCAGCTCCCCGACAGGGGTTTACGAGCAGTACTTC
NA TRBJ2-1 NA TRBV4-1 CASSRGTVEQFF TGCGCCAGCAGCCGGGGGACGGTTGAGCAGTTCTTC
TRBD1 TRBJ2-7 once TRBV2 CASRGQALYEQYF TGTGCCAGCAGAGGACAGGCCCTCTACGAGCAGTACTTC
NA TRBJ2-1 NA TRBV9 CASSVSLAEYNEQFF TGTGCCAGCAGCGTCTCGCTAGCCGAGTACAATGAGCAGTTCTTC
NA TRBJ2-3 NA TRBV11-2 CASSYIGGDTQYF TGTGCCAGCAGTTACATAGGAGGGGATACGCAGTATTTT
NA TRBJ2-1 NA TRBV27 CASSLYAGRGDEQFF TGTGCCAGCAGTTTATATGCCGGAAGGGGCGATGAGCAGTTCTTC
NA TRBJ2-2 NA TRBV6-6 CASSRRAAASTGELFF TGTGCCAGCAGCAGACGGGCGGCCGCCTCCACCGGGGAGCTGTTTTTT
TRBD1 TRBJ2-2 NA TRBV28 CASGTVTGELFF TGTGCCAGCGGGACAGTTACCGGGGAGCTGTTTTTT
TRBD2 TRBJ2-7 NA TRBV7-3 CASTMSGRTHSYEQYF TGTGCCAGCACTATGAGCGGGAGAACCCACTCCTACGAGCAGTACTTC
NA TRBJ2-3 few TRBV30 CAWSLTDTQYF TGTGCCTGGAGTCTCACAGATACGCAGTATTTT
TRBD1 TRBJ2-7 NA TRBV30 CAWSVQGGSYEQYF TGTGCCTGGAGTGTACAGGGGGGTTCCTACGAGCAGTACTTC
NA TRBJ2-7 NA TRBV6-5 CASSYSRSSYEQYF TGTGCCAGCAGTTACTCTAGGAGCTCCTACGAGCAGTACTTC
NA TRBJ1-1 NA TRBV5-1 CASSLAWVGMNTEAFF TGCGCCAGCAGCTTGGCGTGGGTAGGGATGAACACTGAAGCTTTCTTT
NA TRBJ2-3 NA TRBV7-8 CASSSPLLRRQYF TGTGCCAGCAGCTCCCCACTACTACGCCGGCAGTATTTT
TRBD2 TRBJ2-7 NA TRBV28 CASLKPSGGYEQYF TGTGCCAGCCTAAAACCTAGCGGAGGATACGAGCAGTACTTC
NA TRBJ1-5 NA TRBV25-1 CASSWGDQPQHF TGTGCCAGCTCCTGGGGGGATCAGCCCCAGCATTTT
TRBD2 TRBJ2-5 once TRBV5-1 CASSWLAGGPSEAQYF TGCGCCAGCAGCTGGCTAGCGGGAGGGCCCTCGGAGGCCCAGTACTTC
NA TRBJ1-1 few TRBV15 CATSIGGQNTEAFF TGTGCCACCAGCATCGGGGGACAGAACACTGAAGCTTTCTTT
NA TRBJ1-2 NA TRBV28 CASRAVGDYGYTF TGTGCCAGCAGGGCAGTTGGGGATTATGGCTACACCTTC
NA TRBJ1-2 NA TRBV28 CASTFVGDRVRGYTF TGTGCCAGCACCTTCGTAGGTGATAGGGTACGGGGCTACACCTTC
TRBD2 TRBJ2-5 NA TRBV4-1 CASSHLLAGIRMETQYF TGCGCCAGCAGCCACTTACTAGCGGGGATCCGGATGGAGACCCAGTACTTC
TRBD1 TRBJ1-1 NA TRBV11-2 CASSLVSGGDTEAFF TGTGCCAGCAGCTTAGTGTCAGGGGGCGACACTGAAGCTTTCTTT
TRBD2 TRBJ2-3 NA TRBV30 CAWSEGTSGTDTQYF TGTGCCTGGAGTGAAGGGACTAGCGGAACAGATACGCAGTATTTT
NA TRBJ2-7 NA TRBV4-1 CASSHVGSYEQYF TGCGCCAGCAGCCATGTTGGGAGCTACGAGCAGTACTTC